Included here is one TCR beta chain sequence, with context. What it binds is not known. The CDR3 has 15 residues. The germline CDR1 and CDR2 sequences are SGHDT and YYEEEE. These data come from a study of T cells expressing NK-cell markers. Study-wide context: It was from sorted CD3+CD56+NKG2C+, CD3+CD56+NKG2C- and CD3+CD56-NKG2C+ T cells that TCR beta repertoires came. Seven HCMV-seropositive donors and one seronegative donor made up the eight sequenced donors. The study, taken as a whole, reports: About 1.0-8% of CD8+ T cells in roughly six donors belonged to dominant NKG2C+ clonotypes.

Production of TCR beta cDNA relied on 5'RACE template switching with UMIs. Using the 5' RACE reads, TCRdb records one entry per CDR3 protein without DNA. The sample's table shows over 100,000 distinct CDR3 sequences. The V and J genes are TRBV5-6 and TRBJ1-5; no DNA is available, so the TRBD1 call from TCRdb remains unchecked. The source of this sequence is a woman between 18 and 70 years old in good health. What was sequenced was blood T cells: a sorted CD56 or NKG2C T cell subset, CD4+ or CD8+ T cells, or bulk PBMC T cells (not recorded which). The CDR3 sequence: CASSLDREGNQPQHF.